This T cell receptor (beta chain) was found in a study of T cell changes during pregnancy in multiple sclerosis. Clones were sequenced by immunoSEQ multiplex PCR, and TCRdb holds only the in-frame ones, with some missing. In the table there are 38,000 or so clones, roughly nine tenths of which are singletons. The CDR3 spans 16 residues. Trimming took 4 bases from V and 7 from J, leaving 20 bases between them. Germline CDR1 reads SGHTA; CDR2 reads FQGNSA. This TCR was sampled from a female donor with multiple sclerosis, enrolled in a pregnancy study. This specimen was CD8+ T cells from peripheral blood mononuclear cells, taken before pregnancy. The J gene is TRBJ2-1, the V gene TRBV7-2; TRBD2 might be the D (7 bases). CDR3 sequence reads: CASSSVGRERGNEQFF. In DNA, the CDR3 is TGTGCCAGCAGCTCGGTCGGGCGGGAGAGGGGGAATGAGCAGTTCTTC.